This T cell receptor beta chain was found in a study of T cell repertoires in cytomegalovirus infection. Whole-study results and caveats: Dominating the ex vivo response were TCR beta clonotypes that were CMV-specific and HLA-C-restricted.

The CDR3 runs to 16 residues. Germline V gene sequence: CDR1 LNHDA, CDR2 SQIVND (reference sequence). The trim removed 5 bases at V and 1 base at J, leaving 5 bases unmatched. There are a few counts of this clonotype. What it binds is not known. TCRdb itself ran the reads through MiXCR, one entry per CDR3 protein. The sample lists roughly 150,000 distinct CDR3 sequences, roughly 18% seen once, with approximately 19% in the top ten. What was sequenced was CD8+ T cells from PBMCs. The TCR sequence derives from a human donor in good health (CMV status not recorded). Some clones in this sample may be carry-over from other donors' samples. This chain uses TRBV19 with TRBJ2-6, with 7 bases aligning to TRBD2. The CDR3 region has the DNA TGTGCCAGTAGTGTAGGGGAGGGGTCTGGGGCCAACGTCCTGACTTTC. Translated, it gives CASSVGEGSGANVLTF.